This TCR beta chain comes out of a study of cytomegalovirus exposure and HLA in healthy donors. Germline lookup yields CDR1 MGHRA and CDR2 YSYEKL. V lost 5 bases to trimming and J lost 3 bases, with 16 bases between them. The CDR3 loop spans 15 amino acids. It was with 60 Vbeta and 13 Jbeta primers that the PCR ran. Only in-frame clones appear in the TCRdb table, and some are missing; sequencing was by immunoSEQ multiplex PCR. Among 60,000 or so clones listed, roughly nine tenths were seen once. Sample: PBMCs. The gene calls are TRBV4-1 and TRBJ1-2; D is possibly TRBD1 (6 bases). This clonotype was obtained from a man between 25 and 39 years old in good health and CMV-seropositive. This CDR3 is CASSLTTGDDYGYTF. The CDR3 nucleotides are TGCGCCAGCAGCTTAACGACAGGAGACGACTATGGCTACACCTTC.